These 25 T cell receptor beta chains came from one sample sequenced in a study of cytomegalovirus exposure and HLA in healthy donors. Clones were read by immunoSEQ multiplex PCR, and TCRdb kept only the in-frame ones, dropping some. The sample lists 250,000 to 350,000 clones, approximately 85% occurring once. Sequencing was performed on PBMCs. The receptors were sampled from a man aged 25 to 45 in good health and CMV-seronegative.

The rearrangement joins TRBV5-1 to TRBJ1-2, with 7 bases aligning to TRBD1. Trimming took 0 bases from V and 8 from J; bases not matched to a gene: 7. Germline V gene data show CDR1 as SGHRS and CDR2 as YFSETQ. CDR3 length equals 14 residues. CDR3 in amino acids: CASSLAGQAEGYTF. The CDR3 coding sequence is TGCGCCAGCAGCTTGGCAGGACAGGCGGAGGGCTACACCTTC.

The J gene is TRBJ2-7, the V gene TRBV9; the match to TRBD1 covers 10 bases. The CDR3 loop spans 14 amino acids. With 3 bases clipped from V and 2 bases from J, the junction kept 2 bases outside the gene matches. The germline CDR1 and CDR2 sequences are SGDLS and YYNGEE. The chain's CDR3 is CASSEGQGTYEQYF. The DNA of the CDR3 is TGTGCCAGCAGCGAGGGACAGGGGACCTACGAGCAGTACTTC.

This CDR3 is CASRFTGGISNQPQHF. Here the CDR3 DNA reads TGTGCCAGCAGGTTCACAGGGGGTATTAGCAATCAGCCCCAGCATTTT. The chain links TRBV27 to TRBJ1-5; 8 nucleotides line up with TRBD1. The CDR3 contains 16 residues. Germline V lookup: CDR1 MNHEY, CDR2 SMNVEV (reference sequence). J lost 0 bases, V lost 6 bases, and 7 bases had no gene match.

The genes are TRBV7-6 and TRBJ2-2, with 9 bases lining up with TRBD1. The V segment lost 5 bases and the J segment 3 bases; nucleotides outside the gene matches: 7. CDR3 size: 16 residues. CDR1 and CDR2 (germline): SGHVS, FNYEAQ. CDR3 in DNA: TGTGCCAGCAGCCCGTACCGGGACAGGGACACCGGGGAGCTGTTTTTT. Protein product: CASSPYRDRDTGELFF.

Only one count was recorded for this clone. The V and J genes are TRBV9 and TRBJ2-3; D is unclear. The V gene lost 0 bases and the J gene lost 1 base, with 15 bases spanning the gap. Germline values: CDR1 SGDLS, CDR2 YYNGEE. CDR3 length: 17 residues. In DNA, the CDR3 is TGTGCCAGCAGCGTAGACCCGGTCCCGGTTGGCACAGATACGCAGTATTTT. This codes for CASSVDPVPVGTDTQYF.

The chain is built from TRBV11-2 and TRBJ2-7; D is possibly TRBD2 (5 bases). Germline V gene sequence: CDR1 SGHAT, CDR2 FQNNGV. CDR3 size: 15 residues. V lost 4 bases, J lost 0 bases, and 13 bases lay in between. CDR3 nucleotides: TGTGCCAGCAGCTACTCCTCGGGAACCTCCTACGAGCAGTACTTC. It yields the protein CASSYSSGTSYEQYF.

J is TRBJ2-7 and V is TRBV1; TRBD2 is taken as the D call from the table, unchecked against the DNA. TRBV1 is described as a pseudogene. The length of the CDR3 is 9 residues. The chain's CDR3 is CTRECEQYF. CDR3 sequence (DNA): TGCACCCGAGAGTGCGAGCAGTACTTC.

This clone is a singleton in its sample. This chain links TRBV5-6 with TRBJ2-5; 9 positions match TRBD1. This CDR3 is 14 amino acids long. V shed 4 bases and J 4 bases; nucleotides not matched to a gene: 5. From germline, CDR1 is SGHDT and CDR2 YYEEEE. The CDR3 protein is CASSNTGGGETQYF. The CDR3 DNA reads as TGTGCCAGCAGCAATACAGGGGGCGGAGAGACCCAGTACTTC.

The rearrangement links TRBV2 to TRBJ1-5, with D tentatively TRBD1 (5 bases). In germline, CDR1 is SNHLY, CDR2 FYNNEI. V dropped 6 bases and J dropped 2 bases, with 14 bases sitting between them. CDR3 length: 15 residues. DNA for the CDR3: TGTGCCAGCAGGACTGGGGCCCCTGGCAATCAGCCCCAGCATTTT. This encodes CASRTGAPGNQPQHF.

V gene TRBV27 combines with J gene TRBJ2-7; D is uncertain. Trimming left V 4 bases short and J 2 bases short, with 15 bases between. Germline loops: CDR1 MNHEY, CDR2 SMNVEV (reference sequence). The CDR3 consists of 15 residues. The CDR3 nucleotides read TGTGCCAGCAGTTATGGCCAGTACAACGCCTACGAGCAGTACTTC. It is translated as CASSYGQYNAYEQYF.

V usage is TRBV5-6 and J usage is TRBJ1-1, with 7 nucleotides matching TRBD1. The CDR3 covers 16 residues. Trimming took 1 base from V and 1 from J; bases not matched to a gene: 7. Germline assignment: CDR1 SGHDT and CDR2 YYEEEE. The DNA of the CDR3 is TGTGCCAGCAGCTTGCGATTACAGGGGACGAACACTGAAGCTTTCTTT. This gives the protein CASSLRLQGTNTEAFF.

CDR3 coding DNA: TGTGCCAGCAGCGTAGCTTGGGACAGGGGGCGCAAATGGTACCACGAGCAGTACTTC. Amino acids: CASSVAWDRGRKWYHEQYF. The chain has TRBV9 and TRBJ2-7, with 12 bases matching TRBD1. Unmatched junction bases numbered 15, after V lost 0 bases and J lost 5 bases. This CDR3 has 19 amino acids. Germline values: CDR1 SGDLS, CDR2 YYNGEE.

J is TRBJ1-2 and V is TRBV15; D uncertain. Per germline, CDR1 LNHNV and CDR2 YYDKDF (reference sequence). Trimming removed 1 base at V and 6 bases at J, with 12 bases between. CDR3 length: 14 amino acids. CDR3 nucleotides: TGTGCCACCAGCAGAGTGGGCGGGAGGAATGGCTACACCTTC. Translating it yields CATSRVGGRNGYTF. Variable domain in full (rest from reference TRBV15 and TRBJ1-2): DAMVIQNPRYQVTQFGKPVTLSCSQTLNHNVMYWYQQKSSQAPKLLFHYYDKDFNNEADTPDNFQSRRPNTSFCFLDIRSPGLGDTAMYLCATSRVGGRNGYTFGSGTRLTVV.

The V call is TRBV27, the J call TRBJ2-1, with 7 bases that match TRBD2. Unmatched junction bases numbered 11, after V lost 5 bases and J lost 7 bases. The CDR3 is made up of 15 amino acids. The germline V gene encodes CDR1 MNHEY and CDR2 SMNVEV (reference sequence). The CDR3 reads CASSPYRTSNNEQFF. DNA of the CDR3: TGTGCCAGCAGTCCCTACCGGACTAGTAATAATGAGCAGTTCTTC.

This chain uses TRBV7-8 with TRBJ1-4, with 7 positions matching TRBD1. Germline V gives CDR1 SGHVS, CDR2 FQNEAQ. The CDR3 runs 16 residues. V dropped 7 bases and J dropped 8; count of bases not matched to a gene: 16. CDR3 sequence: CASNSLGGSEREKLFF. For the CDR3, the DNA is TGTGCCAGCAACTCCCTAGGGGGCAGCGAGCGAGAAAAACTGTTTTTT.

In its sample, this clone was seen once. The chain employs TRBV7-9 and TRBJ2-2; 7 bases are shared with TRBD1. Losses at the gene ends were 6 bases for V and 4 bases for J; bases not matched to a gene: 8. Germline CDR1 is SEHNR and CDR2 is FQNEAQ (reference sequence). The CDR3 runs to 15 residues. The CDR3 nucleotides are TGTGCCAGCAGTCTGCAGGGGGTTGGCACCGGGGAGCTGTTTTTT. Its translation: CASSLQGVGTGELFF.

CDR3 amino acids: CASSTGQGPNYGYTF. The CDR3 bases are TGTGCCAGCAGCACCGGACAGGGCCCCAACTATGGCTACACCTTC. This rearrangement joins TRBV7-9 to TRBJ1-2; the match to TRBD1 covers 8 bases. From germline, CDR1 is SEHNR and CDR2 FQNEAQ (reference sequence). The junction had 7 bases not matched to a gene; V was cut back by 5 bases and J by 2 bases. The CDR3 spans 15 residues.

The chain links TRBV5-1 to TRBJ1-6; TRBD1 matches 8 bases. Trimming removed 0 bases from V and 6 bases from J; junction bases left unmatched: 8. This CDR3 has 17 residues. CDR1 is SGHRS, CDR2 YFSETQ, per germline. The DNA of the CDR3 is TGCGCCAGCAGCTTGGGTAGCGTGGACAGGGTTAATTCACCCCTCCACTTT. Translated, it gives CASSLGSVDRVNSPLHF.

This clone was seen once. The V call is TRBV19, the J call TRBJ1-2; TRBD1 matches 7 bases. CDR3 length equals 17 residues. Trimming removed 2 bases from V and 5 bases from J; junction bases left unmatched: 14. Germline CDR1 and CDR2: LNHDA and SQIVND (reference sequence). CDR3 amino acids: CASSISRQGASFYGYTF. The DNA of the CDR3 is TGTGCCAGTAGTATATCTCGACAGGGTGCTTCTTTTTATGGCTACACCTTC.

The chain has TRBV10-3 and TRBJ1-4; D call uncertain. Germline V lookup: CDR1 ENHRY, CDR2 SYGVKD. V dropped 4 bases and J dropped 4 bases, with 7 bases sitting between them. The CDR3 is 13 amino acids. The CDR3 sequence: CAISVVINEKLFF. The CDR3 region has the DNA TGTGCCATCAGTGTAGTGATTAATGAAAAACTGTTTTTT.

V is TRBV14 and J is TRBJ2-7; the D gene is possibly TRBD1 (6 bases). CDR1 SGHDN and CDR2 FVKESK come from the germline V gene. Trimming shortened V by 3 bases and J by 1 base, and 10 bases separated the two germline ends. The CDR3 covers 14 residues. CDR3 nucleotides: TGTGCCAGCAGCCAGTTACAGGGATCCTACGAGCAGTACTTC. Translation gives CASSQLQGSYEQYF.

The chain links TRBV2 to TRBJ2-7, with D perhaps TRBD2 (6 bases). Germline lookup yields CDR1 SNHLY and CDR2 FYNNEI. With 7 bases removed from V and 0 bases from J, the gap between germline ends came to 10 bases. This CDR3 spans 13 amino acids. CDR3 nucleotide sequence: TGTGCCAGCACAACGGGGGTCTCCTACGAGCAGTACTTC. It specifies CASTTGVSYEQYF. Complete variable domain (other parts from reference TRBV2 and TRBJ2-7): EPEVTQTPSHQVTQMGQEVILRCVPISNHLYFYWYRQILGQKVEFLVSFYNNEISEKSEIFDDQFSVERPDGSNFTLKIRSTKLEDSAMYFCASTTGVSYEQYFGPGTRLTVT.

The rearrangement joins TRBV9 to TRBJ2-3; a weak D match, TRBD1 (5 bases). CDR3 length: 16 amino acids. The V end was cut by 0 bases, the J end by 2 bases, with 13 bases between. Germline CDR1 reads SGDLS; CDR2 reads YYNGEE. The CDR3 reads CASSVDGQAYTDTQYF. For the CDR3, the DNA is TGTGCCAGCAGCGTAGATGGACAAGCTTACACAGATACGCAGTATTTT.

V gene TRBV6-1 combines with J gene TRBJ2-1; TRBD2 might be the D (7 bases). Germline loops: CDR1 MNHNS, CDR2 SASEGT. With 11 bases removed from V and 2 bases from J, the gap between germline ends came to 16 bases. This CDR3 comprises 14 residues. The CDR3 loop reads CAAGGTQPYNEQFF. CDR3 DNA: TGTGCCGCCGGGGGGACACAGCCCTACAATGAGCAGTTCTTC.

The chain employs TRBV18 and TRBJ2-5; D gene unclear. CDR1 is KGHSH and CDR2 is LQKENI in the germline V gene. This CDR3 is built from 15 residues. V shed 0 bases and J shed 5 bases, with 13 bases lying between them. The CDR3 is CASSPPGSRVETQYF. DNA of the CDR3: TGTGCCAGCTCACCACCGGGTAGCCGGGTGGAGACCCAGTACTTC.